This T cell receptor (beta chain) is from a study of T cell responses to AZD1222 COVID-19 vaccine. Sequencing was performed with immunoSEQ multiplex PCR; in TCRdb, only in-frame clones are kept and a portion is missing. The sample lists 98,000 or so clones; more than 75% were seen once. Notes on the study in general: Seropositive status at baseline applied to only six AZD1222 recipients. Donors in the cohort were predominantly white British and more often female, and clonal diversity was possibly underestimated.

Remarks on this clone: Its specificity is not known.

This sample comprised peripheral blood, obtained 28 days after the second dose of the MenACWY control vaccine. This receptor was taken from an adult who received the MenACWY meningococcal vaccine as a control.

CDR3 protein: CAISESSSNTGELFF. CDR3 sequence (DNA): TGTGCCATCAGTGAGTCGAGCTCAAACACCGGGGAGCTGTTTTTT. The chain is built from TRBV10-3 and TRBJ2-2; D gene uncertain. The CDR3 covers 15 residues. From germline, CDR1 is ENHRY and CDR2 SYGVKD. Trimming removed 0 bases from V and 2 bases from J, with 7 bases in between.